This TCR beta chain was sequenced in a study of blood T cell repertoires in COVID-19. Study-wide context: The United States, Italy and Spain supplied acute and convalescent COVID-19 samples.

This CDR3 comprises 19 residues. The V gene end was trimmed by 3 bases and the J gene end by 2 bases; junction bases not matched to a gene: 14. Per germline, CDR1 SGHVS and CDR2 FNYEAQ. TCRdb keeps only in-frame clones here, not all; method: immunoSEQ multiplex PCR. Of more than 200,000 clones listed, approximately 80% were seen once; the top ten hold about 8.1%. The sequence derives from an elderly man with acute or convalescent COVID-19. The chain has TRBV7-6 and TRBJ2-7, with 12 bases aligning to TRBD2. The sequencing sample was made of peripheral blood. The CDR3, as DNA: TGTGCCAGCAGCTTGTGGCCCTTGGGACTAGCGGGCTTTGCCTACGAGCAGTACTTC. Translating gives CASSLWPLGLAGFAYEQYF.